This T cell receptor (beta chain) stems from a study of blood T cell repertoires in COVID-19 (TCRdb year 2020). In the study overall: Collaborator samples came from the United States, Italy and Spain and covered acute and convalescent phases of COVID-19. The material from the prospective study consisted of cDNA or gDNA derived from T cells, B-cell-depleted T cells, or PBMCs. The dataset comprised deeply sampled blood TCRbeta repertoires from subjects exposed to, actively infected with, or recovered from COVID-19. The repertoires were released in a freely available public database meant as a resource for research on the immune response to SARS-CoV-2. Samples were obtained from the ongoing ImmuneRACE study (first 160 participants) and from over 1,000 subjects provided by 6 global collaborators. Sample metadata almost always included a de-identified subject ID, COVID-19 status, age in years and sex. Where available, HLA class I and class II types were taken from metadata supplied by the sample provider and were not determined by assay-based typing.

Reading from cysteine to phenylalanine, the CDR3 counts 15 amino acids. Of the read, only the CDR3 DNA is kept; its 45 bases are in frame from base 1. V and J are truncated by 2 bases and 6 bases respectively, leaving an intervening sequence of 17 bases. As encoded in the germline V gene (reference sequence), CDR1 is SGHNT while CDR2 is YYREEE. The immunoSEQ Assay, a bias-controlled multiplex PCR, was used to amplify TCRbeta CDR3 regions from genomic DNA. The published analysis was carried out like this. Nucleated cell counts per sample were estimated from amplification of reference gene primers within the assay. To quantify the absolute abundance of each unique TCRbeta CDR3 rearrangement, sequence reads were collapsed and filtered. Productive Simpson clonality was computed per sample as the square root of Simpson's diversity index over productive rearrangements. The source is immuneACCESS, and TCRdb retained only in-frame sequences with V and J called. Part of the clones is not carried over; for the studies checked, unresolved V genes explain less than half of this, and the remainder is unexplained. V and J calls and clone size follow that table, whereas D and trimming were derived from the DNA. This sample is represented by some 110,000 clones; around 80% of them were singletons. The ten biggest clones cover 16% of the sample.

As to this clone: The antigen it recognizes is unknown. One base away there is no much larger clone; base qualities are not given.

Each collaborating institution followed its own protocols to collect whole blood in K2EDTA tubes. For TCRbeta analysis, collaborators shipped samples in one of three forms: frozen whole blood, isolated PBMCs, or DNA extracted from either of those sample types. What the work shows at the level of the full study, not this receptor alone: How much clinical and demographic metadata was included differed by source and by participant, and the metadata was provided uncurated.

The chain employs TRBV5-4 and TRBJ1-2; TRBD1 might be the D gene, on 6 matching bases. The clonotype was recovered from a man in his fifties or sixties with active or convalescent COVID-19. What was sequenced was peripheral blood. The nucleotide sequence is TGTGCCAGCAGCTTCCCCGGGACAAGGGCAGATGGCTACACCTTC. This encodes CASSFPGTRADGYTF.